This entry is about one T cell receptor beta chain. As yet, its antigen is unknown. Germline loops: CDR1 MDHEN, CDR2 SYDVKM. The CDR3 totals 16 residues. The V end lost 6 bases, the J end lost 4 bases, and 21 bases lay between the germline ends. Positively selected for CCR7, the CD45RO-negative cells used as naive CD8 cells excluded terminally differentiated effector memory CD45RA+ cells. This sample stems from a study of shared clonotypes between healthy human individuals. Study-level results: Relative to clonotypes present in all four donors, those not shared had lower generation probabilities.

The assay was run at deep level. Per sorted-subset replicate PCR, input was approximately 0.2 ug DNA, representing around 29,000 T cell genomes. Assay: immunoSEQ multiplex PCR; the TCRdb copy retains only in-frame clones and omits some. The table lists approximately 1.9 million clones, around 93% of them singletons. The V and J genes are TRBV28 and TRBJ1-1; D possibly corresponds to TRBD1 (6 bases). The sequenced sample was naive CD8+ T cells from PBMCs. The TCR originated in a man younger than 30 in good health. Some clones in this sample may be carry-over from other donors' samples. The DNA for the CDR3 is TGTGCCAGCAGCCTGAGGGGCACAGGGTCTAGCACTGAAGCTTTCTTT. Amino acids: CASSLRGTGSSTEAFF.